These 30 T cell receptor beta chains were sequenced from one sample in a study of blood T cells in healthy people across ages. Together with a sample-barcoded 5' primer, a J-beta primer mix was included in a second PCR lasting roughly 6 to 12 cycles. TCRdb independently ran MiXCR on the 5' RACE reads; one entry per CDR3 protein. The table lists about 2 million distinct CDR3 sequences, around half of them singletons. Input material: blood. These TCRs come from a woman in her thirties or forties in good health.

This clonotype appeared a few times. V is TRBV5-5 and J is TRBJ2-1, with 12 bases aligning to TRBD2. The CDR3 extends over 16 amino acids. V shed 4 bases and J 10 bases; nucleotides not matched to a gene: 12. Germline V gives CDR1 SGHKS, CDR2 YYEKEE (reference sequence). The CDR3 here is CASSPLPTSGGSEQFF. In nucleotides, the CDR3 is TGTGCCAGCAGCCCCCTTCCTACTAGCGGGGGGTCCGAGCAGTTCTTC.

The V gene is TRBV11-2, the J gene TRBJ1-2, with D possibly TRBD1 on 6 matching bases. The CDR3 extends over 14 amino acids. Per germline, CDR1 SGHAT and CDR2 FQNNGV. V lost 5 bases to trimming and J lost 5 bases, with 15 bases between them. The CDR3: CASSRPRQVYGYTF. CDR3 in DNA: TGTGCCAGCAGCCGTCCTAGACAGGTGTATGGCTACACCTTC.

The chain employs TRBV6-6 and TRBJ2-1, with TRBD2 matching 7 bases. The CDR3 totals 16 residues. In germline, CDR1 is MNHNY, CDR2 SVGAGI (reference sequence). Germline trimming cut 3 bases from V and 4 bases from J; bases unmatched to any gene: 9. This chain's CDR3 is CASSYRGGEGYNEQFF. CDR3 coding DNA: TGTGCCAGCAGTTATCGAGGCGGGGAGGGATACAATGAGCAGTTCTTC.

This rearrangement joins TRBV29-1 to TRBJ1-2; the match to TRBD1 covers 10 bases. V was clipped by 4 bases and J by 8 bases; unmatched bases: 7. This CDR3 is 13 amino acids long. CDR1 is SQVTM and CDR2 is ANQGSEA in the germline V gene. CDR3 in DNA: TGCAGCGTTGTATTGGGACAGGGGCTCGGCTACACCTTC. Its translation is CSVVLGQGLGYTF.

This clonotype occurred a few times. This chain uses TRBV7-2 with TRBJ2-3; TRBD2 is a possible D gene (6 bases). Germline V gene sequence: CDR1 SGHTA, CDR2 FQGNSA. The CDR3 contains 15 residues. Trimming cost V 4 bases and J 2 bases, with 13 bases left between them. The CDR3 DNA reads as TGTGCCAGCAGCTCCTGGACTACCTACACAGATACGCAGTATTTT. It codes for CASSSWTTYTDTQYF.

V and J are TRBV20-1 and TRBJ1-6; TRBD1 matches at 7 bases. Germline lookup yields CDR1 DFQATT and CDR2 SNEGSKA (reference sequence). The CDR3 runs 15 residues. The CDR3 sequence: CSIVRDRSSNSPLHF. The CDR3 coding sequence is TGCAGCATAGTCCGGGACAGATCTTCTAATTCACCCCTCCACTTT.

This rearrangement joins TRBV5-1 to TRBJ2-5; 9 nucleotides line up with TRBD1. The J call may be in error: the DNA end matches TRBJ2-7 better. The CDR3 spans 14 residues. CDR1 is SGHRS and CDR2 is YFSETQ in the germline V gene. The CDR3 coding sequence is TGCGCCAGCAGCGTACGGACAGGGGAAGGCGAGCAGTACTTC. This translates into CASSVRTGEGEQYF.

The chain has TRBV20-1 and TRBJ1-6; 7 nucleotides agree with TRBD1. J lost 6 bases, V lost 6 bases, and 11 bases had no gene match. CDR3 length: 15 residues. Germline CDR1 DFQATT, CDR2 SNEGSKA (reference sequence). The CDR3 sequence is CSAPSRDSFNSPLHF. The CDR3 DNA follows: TGCAGTGCCCCTAGCCGGGACAGTTTTAATTCACCCCTCCACTTT.

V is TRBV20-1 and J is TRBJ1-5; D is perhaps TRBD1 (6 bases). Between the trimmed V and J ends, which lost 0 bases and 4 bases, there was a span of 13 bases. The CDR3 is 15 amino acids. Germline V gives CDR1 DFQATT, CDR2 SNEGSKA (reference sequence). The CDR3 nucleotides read TGCAGTGCTAGAGATTCCACAGGGCAAAATCAGCCCCAGCATTTT. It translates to CSARDSTGQNQPQHF.

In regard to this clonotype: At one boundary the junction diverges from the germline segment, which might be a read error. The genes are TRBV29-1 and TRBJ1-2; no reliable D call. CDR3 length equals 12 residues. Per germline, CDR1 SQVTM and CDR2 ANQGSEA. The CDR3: CSVEDIAYGYIF. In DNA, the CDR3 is TGCAGCGTTGAAGATATCGCCTATGGCTACATCTTC.

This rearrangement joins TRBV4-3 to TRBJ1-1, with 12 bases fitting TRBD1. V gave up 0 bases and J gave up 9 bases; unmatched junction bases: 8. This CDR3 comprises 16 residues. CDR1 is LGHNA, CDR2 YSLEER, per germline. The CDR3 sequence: CASSQDQGTGGEQAFF. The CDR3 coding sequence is TGCGCCAGCAGCCAAGATCAGGGGACAGGGGGCGAACAAGCTTTCTTT.

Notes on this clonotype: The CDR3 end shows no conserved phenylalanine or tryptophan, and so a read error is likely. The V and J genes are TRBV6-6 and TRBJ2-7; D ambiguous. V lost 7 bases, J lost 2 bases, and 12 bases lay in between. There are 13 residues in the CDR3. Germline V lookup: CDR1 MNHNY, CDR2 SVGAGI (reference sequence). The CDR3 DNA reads TGTGCCAGCACCTCGTCGGGCCCCTACGAGCAGTACTTA. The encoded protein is CASTSSGPYEQYL.

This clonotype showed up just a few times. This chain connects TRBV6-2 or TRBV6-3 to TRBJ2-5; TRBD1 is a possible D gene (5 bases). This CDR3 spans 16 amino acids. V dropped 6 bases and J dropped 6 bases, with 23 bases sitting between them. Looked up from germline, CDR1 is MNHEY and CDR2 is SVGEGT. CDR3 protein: CASSIQSRDSRKTQYF. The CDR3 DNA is TGTGCCAGCAGCATCCAATCCAGGGATAGCAGGAAGACCCAGTACTTC.

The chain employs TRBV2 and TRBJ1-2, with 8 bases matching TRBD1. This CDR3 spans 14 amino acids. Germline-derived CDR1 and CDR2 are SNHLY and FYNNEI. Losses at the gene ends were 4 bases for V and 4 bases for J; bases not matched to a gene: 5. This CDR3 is CASSGRQGSYGYTF. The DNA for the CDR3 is TGTGCCAGCAGTGGACGACAGGGGAGCTATGGCTACACCTTC. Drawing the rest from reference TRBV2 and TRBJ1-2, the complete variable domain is EPEVTQTPSHQVTQMGQEVILRCVPISNHLYFYWYRQILGQKVEFLVSFYNNEISEKSEIFDDQFSVERPDGSNFTLKIRSTKLEDSAMYFCASSGRQGSYGYTFGSGTRLTVV.

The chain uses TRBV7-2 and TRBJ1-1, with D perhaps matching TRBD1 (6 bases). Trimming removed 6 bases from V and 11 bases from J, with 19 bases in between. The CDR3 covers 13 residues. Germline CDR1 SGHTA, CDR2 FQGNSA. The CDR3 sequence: CASSYRDTERAFF. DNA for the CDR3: TGTGCCAGCAGTTACCGGGACACCGAAAGGGCTTTCTTT.

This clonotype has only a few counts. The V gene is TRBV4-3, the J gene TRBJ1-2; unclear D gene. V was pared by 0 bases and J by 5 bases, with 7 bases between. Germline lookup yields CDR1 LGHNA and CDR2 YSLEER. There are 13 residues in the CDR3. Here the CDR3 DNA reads TGCGCCAGCAGCCAAGATAGGAGATATGGCTACACCTTC. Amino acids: CASSQDRRYGYTF.

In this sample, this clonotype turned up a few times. The CDR3 here is CASSPPGGINSYNEQFF. CDR3 nucleotide sequence: TGTGCCAGCTCACCACCGGGCGGAATAAACTCCTACAATGAGCAGTTCTTC. The chain couples TRBV18 to TRBJ2-1, with D unresolved. V was shortened by 0 bases and J by 0 bases, with 12 bases between the two germline ends. Germline CDR1 KGHSH, CDR2 LQKENI. CDR3 length: 17 amino acids.

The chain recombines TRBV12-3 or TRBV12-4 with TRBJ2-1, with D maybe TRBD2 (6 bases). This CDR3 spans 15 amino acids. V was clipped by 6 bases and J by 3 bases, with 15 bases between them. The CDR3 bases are TGTGCCAGCAGCCTCCGCAGCGGGTACTACAATGAGCAGTTCTTC. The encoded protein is CASSLRSGYYNEQFF.

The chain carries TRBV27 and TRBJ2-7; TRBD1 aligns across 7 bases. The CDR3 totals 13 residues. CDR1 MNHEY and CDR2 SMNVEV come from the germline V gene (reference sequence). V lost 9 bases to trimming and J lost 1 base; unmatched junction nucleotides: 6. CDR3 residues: CARGTAGSYEQYF. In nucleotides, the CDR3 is TGTGCCAGGGGGACAGCAGGGTCCTACGAGCAGTACTTC.

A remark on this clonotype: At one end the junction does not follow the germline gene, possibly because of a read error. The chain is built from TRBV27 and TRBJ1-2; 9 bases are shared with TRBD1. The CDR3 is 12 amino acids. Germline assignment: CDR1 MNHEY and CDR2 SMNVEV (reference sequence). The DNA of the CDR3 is TGTGCCACCTGGGACAGGGTTTTTGGCTATACCTTC. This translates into CATWDRVFGYTF.

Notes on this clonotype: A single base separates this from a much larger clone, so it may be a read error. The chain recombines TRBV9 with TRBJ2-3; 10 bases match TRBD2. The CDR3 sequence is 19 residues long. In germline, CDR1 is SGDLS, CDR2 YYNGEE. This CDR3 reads CASSIKMPSGGRSTDTRYF. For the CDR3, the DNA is TGTGCCAGCAGCATAAAGATGCCTAGCGGGGGCCGTAGCACAGATACGCGGTATTTT.

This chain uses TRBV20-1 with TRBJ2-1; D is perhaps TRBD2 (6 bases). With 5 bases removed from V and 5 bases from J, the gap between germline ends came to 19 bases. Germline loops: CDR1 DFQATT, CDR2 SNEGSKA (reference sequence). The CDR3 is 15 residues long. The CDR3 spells CSAHGASEIDNEQFF. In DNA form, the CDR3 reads TGCAGTGCTCATGGAGCTAGCGAGATAGACAATGAGCAGTTCTTC.

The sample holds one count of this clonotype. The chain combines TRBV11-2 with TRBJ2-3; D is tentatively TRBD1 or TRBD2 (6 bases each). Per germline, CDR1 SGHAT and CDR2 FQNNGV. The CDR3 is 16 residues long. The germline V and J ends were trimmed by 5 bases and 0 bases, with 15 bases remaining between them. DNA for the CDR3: TGTGCCAGCAGCCGAGGGGGACTTACAAGCACAGATACGCAGTATTTT. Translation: CASSRGGLTSTDTQYF.

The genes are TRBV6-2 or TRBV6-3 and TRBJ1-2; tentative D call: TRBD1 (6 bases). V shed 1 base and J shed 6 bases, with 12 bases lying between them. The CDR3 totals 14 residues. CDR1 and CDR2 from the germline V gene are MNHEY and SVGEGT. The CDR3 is CASSYFGQGNGYTF. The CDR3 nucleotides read TGTGCCAGCAGTTACTTCGGGCAGGGGAATGGCTACACCTTC.

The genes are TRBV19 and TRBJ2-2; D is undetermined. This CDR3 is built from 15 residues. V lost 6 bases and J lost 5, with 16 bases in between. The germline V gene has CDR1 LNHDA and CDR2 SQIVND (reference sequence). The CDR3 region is CASRLVIGETGELFF. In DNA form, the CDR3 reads TGTGCCAGTAGGCTCGTCATCGGAGAAACCGGGGAGCTGTTTTTT. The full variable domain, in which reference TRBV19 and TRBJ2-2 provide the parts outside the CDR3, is DGGITQSPKYLFRKEGQNVTLSCEQNLNHDAMYWYRQDPGQGLRLIYYSQIVNDFQKGDIAEGYSVSREKKESFPLTVTSAQKNPTAFYLCASRLVIGETGELFFGEGSRLTVL.

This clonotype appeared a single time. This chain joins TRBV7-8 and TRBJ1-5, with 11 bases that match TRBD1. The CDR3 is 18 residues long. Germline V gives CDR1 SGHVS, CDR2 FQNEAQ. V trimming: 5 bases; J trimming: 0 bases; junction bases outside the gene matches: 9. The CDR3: CASSDRDRGEYSNQPQHF. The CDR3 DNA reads TGTGCCAGCAGCGACCGGGACAGGGGGGAATATAGCAATCAGCCCCAGCATTTT. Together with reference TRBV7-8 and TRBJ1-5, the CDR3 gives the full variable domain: GAGVSQSPRYKVAKRGQDVALRCDPISGHVSLFWYQQALGQGPEFLTYFQNEAQLDKSGLPSDRFFAERPEGSVSTLKIQRTQQEDSAVYLCASSDRDRGEYSNQPQHFGDGTRLSIL.

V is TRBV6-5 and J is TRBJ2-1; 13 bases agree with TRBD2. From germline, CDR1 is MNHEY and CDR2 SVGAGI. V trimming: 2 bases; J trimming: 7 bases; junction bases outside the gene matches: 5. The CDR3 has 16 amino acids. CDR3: CASSYRGLAGKNEQFF. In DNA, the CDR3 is TGTGCCAGCAGTTACCGGGGACTAGCGGGGAAGAATGAGCAGTTCTTC.

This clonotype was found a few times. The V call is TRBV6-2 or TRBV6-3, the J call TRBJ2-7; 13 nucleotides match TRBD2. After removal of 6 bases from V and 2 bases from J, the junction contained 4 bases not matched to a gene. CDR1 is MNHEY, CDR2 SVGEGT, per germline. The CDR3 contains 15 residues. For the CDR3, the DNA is TGTGCCAGCAGAAAGGGACTAGCGGGGCCCTACGAGCAGTACTTC. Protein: CASRKGLAGPYEQYF.

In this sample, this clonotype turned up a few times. The chain's CDR3 is CSATPRRGARDTQYF. CDR3 bases: TGCAGTGCTACCCCACGGCGGGGGGCGAGGGATACGCAGTATTTT. The chain uses TRBV20-1 and TRBJ2-3; 8 bases line up with TRBD2. Germline CDR1 is DFQATT and CDR2 is SNEGSKA (reference sequence). V shed 4 bases and J 6 bases; nucleotides not matched to a gene: 12. The CDR3 has 15 residues.

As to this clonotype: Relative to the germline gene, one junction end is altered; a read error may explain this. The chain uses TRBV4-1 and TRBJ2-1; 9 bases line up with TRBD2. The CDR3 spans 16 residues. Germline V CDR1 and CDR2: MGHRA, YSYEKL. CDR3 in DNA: TGTGCCAGCAGCCAAGTCGAAGCGGGGGGCCTCAATCAGCAGTTCTTC. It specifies CASSQVEAGGLNQQFF.